A selection of T cell receptor beta chains follows, all from one sample in a study of shared clonotypes between healthy human individuals. Generated by immunoSEQ multiplex PCR, the TCRdb table keeps only in-frame clones and is missing some. The repertoire holds over 850,000 clones, around 78% seen once, with under 0.65% in the top ten. Material: memory CD4+ T cells from PBMCs. The receptors originated from a man younger than 35 in good health. Some clones in this sample may be carry-over from other donors' samples. The CDR3 runs from the conserved cysteine through the conserved F or W. Fields, in order: D gene, J gene, V gene, CDR3 DNA, CDR3 protein. A D gene is named only where the DNA matches it firmly.

NA,TRBJ2-1,TRBV5-4,TGTGCCAGCAGCTTGGGGGCAGGGGAGAGGATTGAGCAGTTCTTC,CASSLGAGERIEQFF
TRBD2,TRBJ2-7,TRBV7-2,TGTGCCAGCAGCTTAGTGGGGGGAGCGGGAGCTCCCTACGAGCAGTACTTC,CASSLVGGAGAPYEQYF
NA,TRBJ1-4,TRBV4-2,TGTGCCAGCAGCCAAAGTGGAGGAGAAAAACTGTTTTTT,CASSQSGGEKLFF
TRBD1,TRBJ1-4,TRBV28,TGTGCCAGCAGTTACAGGGGAAGACTGTTTTTT,CASSYRGRLFF
NA,TRBJ2-6,TRBV28,TGTGCCAGCAATCGGGCCTTCGCCTCTGGGGCCAACGTCCTGACTTTC,CASNRAFASGANVLTF
TRBD2,TRBJ2-3,TRBV4-1,TGCGCCAGCAGCCTGGGACTAGCGGGATCCACAGATACGCAGTATTTT,CASSLGLAGSTDTQYF
NA,TRBJ2-2,TRBV4-2,TGTGCCAGCAGCCTCATTCTGCGGGGCCGGGGTACCGGGGAGCTGTTTTTT,CASSLILRGRGTGELFF
TRBD1,TRBJ1-2,TRBV11-3,TGTGCCAGCAGCAAACAACCAACACAGGGGAATGGCTACACCTTC,CASSKQPTQGNGYTF
TRBD1,TRBJ1-5,TRBV27,TGTGCCAGCAGTTCGCAATACGACAGGGTGGCTCAGCCCCAGCATTTT,CASSSQYDRVAQPQHF
NA,TRBJ2-5,TRBV5-6,TGTGCCAGCAGCTTGCTAGGGAAGGAAGAGACCCAGTACTTC,CASSLLGKEETQYF
TRBD2,TRBJ2-1,TRBV10-1,TGCGCCAGCAGCACTAGCGGGAGTAATGAGCAGTTCTTC,CASSTSGSNEQFF
NA,TRBJ2-7,TRBV4-2,TGTGCCAGCAGCCAAGATCGGGGGCAGGGGGGTTCCACCTACGAGCAGTACTTC,CASSQDRGQGGSTYEQYF
NA,TRBJ2-7,TRBV19,TGTGCCAGTAGTATTTCTTCGCTTACCTACGAGCAGTACTTC,CASSISSLTYEQYF
TRBD1,TRBJ2-3,TRBV5-4,TGTGCCAGCAAGGGACAGCCTAGCACAGATACGCAGTATTTT,CASKGQPSTDTQYF